One and the same sample provided the 16 T cell receptor beta chains below, sequenced in a study of cytomegalovirus exposure and HLA in healthy donors (dated by TCRdb to the late 2010s). To prepare the library, the immunoSEQ multiplex PCR assay was applied. For the multiplex PCR, a mixture combining 60 forward primers for TCR Vbeta segments and 13 reverse primers for TCR Jbeta segments was used. Not all clones reach the TCRdb copy of this immuneACCESS table, which keeps in-frame sequences only. Checked studies attribute under half of the gap to unresolved V genes and leave the rest unexplained. This sample is represented by more than 200,000 clones; under 70% of them were singletons. The top ten hold about 3% of the sample. The sample comprised PBMCs. These receptors were collected from a man in his forties or fifties in good health and CMV-seropositive.

This clone has just one count. V gene TRBV6-6 combines with J gene TRBJ2-3; 14 bases are shared with TRBD2. V shed 8 bases and J 6 bases; nucleotides not matched to a gene: 4. The CDR3 sequence is 14 residues long. Per germline, CDR1 MNHNY and CDR2 SVGAGI (reference sequence). The CDR3 loop reads CASSGTSGGDTQYF. CDR3 DNA: TGTGCCAGCTCTGGGACTAGCGGGGGTGATACGCAGTATTTT.

Remarks on this clone: This CDR3 is also generated by other DNA sequences in the sample. This chain uses TRBV11-2 with TRBJ2-1, with 8 nucleotides matching TRBD2. The CDR3 has 13 residues. Germline assignment: CDR1 SGHAT and CDR2 FQNNGV. V lost 3 bases and J lost 8; bases outside the gene matches: 3. The CDR3 DNA reads as TGTGCCAGCAGCTTGGGGCGGGGGGATGAGCAGTTCTTC. Its protein is CASSLGRGDEQFF.

The V and J genes are TRBV5-1 and TRBJ2-5; possibly TRBD2 for D (6 bases). The germline gives CDR1 SGHRS, CDR2 YFSETQ. V lost 4 bases, J lost 5 bases, and 15 bases lay in between. The CDR3 has 14 amino acids. DNA for the CDR3: TGCGCCAGCAGCCCGGGCGGGGCGCCGGAGACCCAGTACTTC. Protein product: CASSPGGAPETQYF.

The rearrangement uses TRBV4-1 and TRBJ1-5, with D possibly matching TRBD1 (5 bases). Trimming cost V 4 bases and J 0 bases, with 10 bases left between them. Germline lookup yields CDR1 MGHRA and CDR2 YSYEKL. The CDR3 extends over 15 amino acids. The CDR3 nucleotides are TGCGCCAGCAGCCCGCGGGACCTTAGCAATCAGCCCCAGCATTTT. Amino acid sequence: CASSPRDLSNQPQHF.

This chain connects TRBV7-2 to TRBJ2-3, with 7 positions matching TRBD2. Germline CDR1 reads SGHTA; CDR2 reads FQGNSA. This CDR3 is built from 16 residues. The V gene end was trimmed by 2 bases and the J gene end by 2 bases; junction bases not matched to a gene: 7. The chain's CDR3 is CASSLRSLADTDTQYF. In nucleotides, the CDR3 is TGTGCCAGCAGCTTAAGAAGCCTAGCGGACACAGATACGCAGTATTTT.

There are a few counts of this clone. V gene TRBV9 combines with J gene TRBJ2-1, with 7 bases that match TRBD2. Germline CDR1 reads SGDLS; CDR2 reads YYNGEE. V lost 1 base to trimming and J lost 0 bases; unmatched junction nucleotides: 4. This CDR3 spans 16 amino acids. In nucleotides, the CDR3 is TGTGCCAGCAGCGTAAGGGGCGGGAGCTCCTACAATGAGCAGTTCTTC. Translation: CASSVRGGSSYNEQFF.

Comment on this clone: One junction end does not reproduce the germline sequence, and a read error may be involved. The chain has TRBV7-9 and TRBJ1-2, with 7 bases that match TRBD1. This CDR3 is built from 15 residues. Germline V gives CDR1 SEHNR, CDR2 FQNEAQ (reference sequence). The CDR3 nucleotides read TGTTCCAGCAGCTTGCAACAGGGGTTTCGGGGTGGCTACACCTTC. Its protein is CSSSLQQGFRGGYTF. Together with reference TRBV7-9 and TRBJ1-2, the CDR3 gives the full variable domain: DTGVSQNPRHKITKRGQNVTFRCDPISEHNRLYWYRQTLGQGPEFLTYFQNEAQLEKSRLLSDRFSAERPKGSFSTLEIQRTEQGDSAMYLCSSSLQQGFRGGYTFGSGTRLTVV.

The chain uses TRBV28 and TRBJ2-3; tentative D call: TRBD1 (5 bases). Germline V gene lookup returns CDR1 MDHEN and CDR2 SYDVKM. The CDR3 consists of 15 residues. V lost 2 bases, J lost 7 bases, and 16 bases lay in between. CDR3 sequence reads: CASSLGQGPGYTQYF. The CDR3, as DNA: TGTGCCAGCAGTTTAGGGCAGGGCCCTGGTTATACGCAGTATTTT.

This clone turned up a few times. This sequence joins TRBV4-2 and TRBJ1-2; unclear D gene. Trimming removed 0 bases from V and 8 bases from J, with 10 bases in between. CDR3 length: 13 residues. Germline loops: CDR1 LGHNA, CDR2 YNFKEQ. The CDR3 spells CASSQDLPGGYTF. CDR3 bases: TGTGCCAGCAGCCAAGACCTGCCCGGGGGCTACACCTTC.

The chain couples TRBV23-1 to TRBJ2-5, with TRBD2 matching 9 bases. TRBV23-1 qualifies as an ORF whose function is uncertain. After removal of 9 bases from V and 7 bases from J, the junction contained 18 bases not matched to a gene. The length of the CDR3 is 16 residues. The CDR3 DNA reads TGCGCCAGGCCTCAGGAGGAGCGGGGGGTCCGGGGGACCCAGTACTTC. It specifies CARPQEERGVRGTQYF.

The chain couples TRBV5-6 to TRBJ1-2; the D is unclear. CDR1 is SGHDT, CDR2 YYEEEE, per germline. V shed 1 base and J shed 6 bases, with 13 bases lying between them. The CDR3 runs to 14 residues. CDR3 sequence reads: CASSLITPEDGYTF. CDR3 coding DNA: TGTGCCAGCAGCTTGATTACCCCAGAGGATGGCTACACCTTC. Complete variable domain (other parts from reference TRBV5-6 and TRBJ1-2): DAGVTQSPTHLIKTRGQQVTLRCSPKSGHDTVSWYQQALGQGPQFIFQYYEEEERQRGNFPDRFSGHQFPNYSSELNVNALLLGDSALYLCASSLITPEDGYTFGSGTRLTVV.

This chain joins TRBV6-7 and TRBJ2-5; D gene unclear. TRBV6-7 is identified as an open reading frame with a role that is uncertain. The CDR3 is 14 residues long. V was clipped by 10 bases and J by 5 bases, with 20 bases between them. Written as DNA, the CDR3 is TGTGCCACCCTATCCGCCCCGGGTGGGGAGACCCAGTACTTC. Translating gives CATLSAPGGETQYF.

The chain combines TRBV19 with TRBJ1-1; tentatively, D is TRBD1 (5 bases). Germline CDR1 and CDR2: LNHDA and SQIVND (reference sequence). The CDR3 is made up of 12 amino acids. V was trimmed by 6 bases and J by 7 bases, leaving 12 bases between them. CDR3 region: CASSTSGFEAFF. CDR3 DNA: TGTGCCAGTAGCACTTCAGGGTTTGAAGCTTTCTTT. The whole variable domain, filled in from reference TRBV19 and TRBJ1-1, reads DGGITQSPKYLFRKEGQNVTLSCEQNLNHDAMYWYRQDPGQGLRLIYYSQIVNDFQKGDIAEGYSVSREKKESFPLTVTSAQKNPTAFYLCASSTSGFEAFFGQGTRLTVV.

V and J are TRBV9 and TRBJ2-1; D not certain. Trimming shortened V by 4 bases and J by 3 bases, and 14 bases separated the two germline ends. Germline V gene sequence: CDR1 SGDLS, CDR2 YYNGEE. The CDR3 has 15 residues. CDR3 DNA: TGTGCCAGCAGCCCGCCGACTTTCCACTACAATGAGCAGTTCTTC. This translates into CASSPPTFHYNEQFF.

The chain is built from TRBV7-9 and TRBJ1-3; D is uncertain. This CDR3 is 12 amino acids long. V lost 6 bases and J 1 base, leaving 4 bases between the germline ends. Germline CDR1 reads SEHNR; CDR2 reads FQNEAQ (reference sequence). The CDR3 DNA sequence: TGTGCCAGCAGGGAGTCTGGAAACACCATATATTTT. This translates into CASRESGNTIYF.

The V call is TRBV7-2, the J call TRBJ2-1, with 12 bases lining up with TRBD2. Per germline, CDR1 SGHTA and CDR2 FQGNSA. CDR3 length: 16 amino acids. Losses at the gene ends were 6 bases for V and 7 bases for J; bases not matched to a gene: 10. As DNA, the CDR3 is TGTGCCAGCAGGCCCCGACTAGCGGGGGCCGGGAATGAGCAGTTCTTC. Translation: CASRPRLAGAGNEQFF.